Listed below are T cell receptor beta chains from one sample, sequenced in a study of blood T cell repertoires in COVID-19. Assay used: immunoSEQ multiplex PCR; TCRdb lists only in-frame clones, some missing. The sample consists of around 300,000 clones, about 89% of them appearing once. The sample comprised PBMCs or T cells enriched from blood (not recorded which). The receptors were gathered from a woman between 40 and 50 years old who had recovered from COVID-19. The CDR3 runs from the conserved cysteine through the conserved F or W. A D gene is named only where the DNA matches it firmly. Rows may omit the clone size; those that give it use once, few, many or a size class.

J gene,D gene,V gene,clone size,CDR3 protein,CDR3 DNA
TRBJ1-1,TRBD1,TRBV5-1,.,CASSLDRGNTEAFF,TGCGCCAGCAGCTTGGACAGGGGGAACACTGAAGCTTTCTTT
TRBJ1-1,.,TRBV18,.,CASSPKGGTEAFF,TGTGCCAGCTCTCCTAAGGGGGGGACTGAAGCTTTCTTT
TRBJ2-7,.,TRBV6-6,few,CASSRPSSYEQYF,TGTGCCAGCAGCCGCCCTAGCTCCTACGAGCAGTACTTC
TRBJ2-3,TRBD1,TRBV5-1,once,CASSLPTGESTDTQYF,TGCGCCAGCAGCCTCCCGACAGGGGAAAGCACAGATACGCAGTATTTT
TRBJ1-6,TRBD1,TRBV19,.,CASSIRDRGFNSPLHF,TGTGCCAGTAGTATTCGGGACAGGGGATTCAATTCACCCCTCCACTTT
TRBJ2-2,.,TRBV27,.,CASSLQGAVGGELFF,TGTGCCAGCAGTTTACAAGGGGCTGTAGGCGGGGAGCTGTTTTTT
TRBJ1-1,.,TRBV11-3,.,CASSLSVGPPGNTEAFF,TGTGCCAGCAGCTTAAGTGTTGGCCCTCCGGGGAACACTGAAGCTTTCTTT
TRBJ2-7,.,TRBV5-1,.,CASSLVVRGVYEQYF,TGCGCCAGCAGCTTGGTTGTCAGGGGCGTCTACGAGCAGTACTTC
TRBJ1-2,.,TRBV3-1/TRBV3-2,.,CASSHEAGGSGGYTF,TGTGCCAGCAGCCACGAAGCGGGGGGGTCAGGTGGCTACACCTTC
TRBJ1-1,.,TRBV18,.,CVSSPLLAGDTEAFF,TGTGTCAGCTCACCTCTACTTGCGGGGGACACTGAAGCTTTCTTT
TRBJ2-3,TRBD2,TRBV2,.,CASSQGLAAPGKDTQYF,TGTGCCAGCAGTCAAGGACTAGCGGCCCCAGGAAAAGATACGCAGTATTTT
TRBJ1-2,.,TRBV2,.,CASGPLTGNYGYTF,TGTGCCAGCGGCCCTCTAACAGGGAACTATGGCTACACCTTC
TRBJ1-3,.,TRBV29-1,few,CSVARVPSGNTIYF,TGCAGCGTCGCGAGAGTCCCCTCTGGAAACACCATATATTTT
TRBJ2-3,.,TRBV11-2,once,CASSLEAQGGLRTQYF,TGTGCCAGCAGCTTAGAGGCGCAGGGAGGATTGCGGACGCAGTATTTT
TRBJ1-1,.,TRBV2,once,CASIFLGGTLTEAFF,TGTGCCAGCATATTTCTCGGGGGTACCCTAACTGAAGCTTTCTTT
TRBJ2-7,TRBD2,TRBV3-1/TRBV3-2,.,CASSHYSGSLDEQYF,TGTGCCAGCAGCCATTATAGCGGGAGTCTCGACGAGCAGTACTTC
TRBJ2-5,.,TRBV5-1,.,CASSLGTGLQETQYF,TGCGCCAGCAGCTTGGGGACGGGATTACAAGAGACCCAGTACTTC
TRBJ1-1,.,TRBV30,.,CAWSSLVEAFF,TGTGCCTGGAGTTCCCTAGTTGAAGCTTTCTTT
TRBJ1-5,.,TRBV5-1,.,CASVLMRGCQSSNQPQHF,TGCGCCAGCGTTCTAATGCGGGGCTGCCAGAGTAGCAATCAGCCCCAGCATTTT
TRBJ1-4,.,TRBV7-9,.,CASSAQQGFNEKLFF,TGTGCCAGCAGCGCCCAACAGGGTTTTAACGAAAAACTGTTTTTT
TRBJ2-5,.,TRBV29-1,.,CSVLQGQETQYF,TGCAGCGTTCTACAGGGCCAAGAGACCCAGTACTTC
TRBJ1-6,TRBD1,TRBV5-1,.,CASSQLSGTGHSPLHF,TGCGCCAGCAGCCAGCTAAGCGGGACAGGGCATTCACCCCTCCACTTT
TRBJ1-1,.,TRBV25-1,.,CASSVDLGGGKTEAFF,TGTGCCAGCAGTGTTGATTTAGGGGGTGGGAAAACTGAAGCTTTCTTT
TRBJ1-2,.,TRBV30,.,CAWTLAPTGVYGYTF,TGTGCCTGGACGCTCGCCCCCACGGGGGTCTATGGCTACACCTTC
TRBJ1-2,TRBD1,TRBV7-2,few,CASSSIDRVPGDGYTF,TGTGCCAGCAGCTCAATAGACAGGGTACCGGGTGATGGCTACACCTTC
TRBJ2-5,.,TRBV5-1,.,CASSLSTGFPETQYF,TGCGCCAGCAGCTTGTCCACAGGGTTCCCGGAGACCCAGTACTTC
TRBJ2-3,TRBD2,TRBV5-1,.,CASSLDGTSGGDTQYF,TGCGCCAGCAGCTTGGACGGCACCTCGGGGGGAGATACGCAGTATTTT
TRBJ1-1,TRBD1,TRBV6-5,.,CASSRTGGGTEAFF,TGTGCCAGCAGCAGGACAGGGGGCGGCACTGAAGCTTTCTTT
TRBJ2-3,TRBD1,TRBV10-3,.,CASAGGGSTDTQYF,TGTGCCAGCGCAGGGGGCGGAAGCACAGATACGCAGTATTTT
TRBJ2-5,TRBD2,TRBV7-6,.,CASSNGLAGKQETQYF,TGTGCCAGCAGCAACGGACTAGCGGGGAAACAAGAGACCCAGTACTTC
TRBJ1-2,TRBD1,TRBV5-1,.,CASSLPGQGAGNGYTF,TGCGCCAGCAGCTTACCGGGACAGGGGGCCGGGAATGGCTACACCTTC